This T cell receptor (beta chain) comes out of a study of control samples from healthy donors and cancer patients. The CDR3 is 16 residues long. From germline, CDR1 is SGHDT and CDR2 YYEEEE. Trimming cost V 2 bases and J 8 bases; bases outside gene matches: 12. TCRdb keeps only in-frame clones here, not all; method: immunoSEQ multiplex PCR. Of tens of thousands of clones listed, approximately 94% are singletons. The TCR was taken from a woman in her 30s in good health. The sample was blood. This chain links TRBV5-6 with TRBJ1-2; 10 nucleotides line up with TRBD1. CDR3 region: CASSFFDRGRMEGYTF. CDR3 nucleotide sequence: TGTGCCAGCAGCTTCTTCGACAGGGGGCGCATGGAGGGCTACACCTTC. Based on the CDR3 plus reference TRBV5-6 and TRBJ1-2, the full variable domain is DAGVTQSPTHLIKTRGQQVTLRCSPKSGHDTVSWYQQALGQGPQFIFQYYEEEERQRGNFPDRFSGHQFPNYSSELNVNALLLGDSALYLCASSFFDRGRMEGYTFGSGTRLTVV.